The present T cell receptor beta chain was sequenced within a study of blood T cell repertoires in COVID-19. Study in general: Both acute and convalescent COVID-19 samples were obtained from the United States, Italy and Spain.

The CDR3 is made up of 11 amino acids. The germline CDR1 and CDR2 sequences are SNHLY and FYNNEI. V was clipped by 8 bases and J by 7 bases, with 11 bases between them. As handled by the study authors: Amplification with reference gene primers provided the estimates of nucleated cell counts. Clones were read by immunoSEQ multiplex PCR, and TCRdb kept only the in-frame ones, dropping some. V, J and clone size derive from that table, while D and trimming were established from the DNA sequence. The sample records some 100,000 clones, around four fifths being singletons. Sample: peripheral blood. The sequence derives from a woman in her seventies with acute or convalescent COVID-19. The chain uses TRBV2 and TRBJ1-2, with no clear D. The CDR3 protein is CASLESPGYTF. CDR3 bases: TGTGCCAGCCTAGAGAGCCCTGGCTACACCTTC.